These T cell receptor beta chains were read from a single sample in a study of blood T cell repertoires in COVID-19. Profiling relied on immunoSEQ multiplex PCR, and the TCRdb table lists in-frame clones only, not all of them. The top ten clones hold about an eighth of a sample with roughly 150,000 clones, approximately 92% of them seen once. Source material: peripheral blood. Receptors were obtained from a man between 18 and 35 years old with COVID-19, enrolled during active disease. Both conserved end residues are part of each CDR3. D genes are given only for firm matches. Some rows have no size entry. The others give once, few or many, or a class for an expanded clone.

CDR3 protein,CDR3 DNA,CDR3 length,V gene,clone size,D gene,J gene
CASSRDSSNYGYTF,TGTGCCAGCAGCCGGGACAGTTCTAACTATGGCTACACCTTC,14,TRBV7-9,once,TRBD1,TRBJ1-2
CASSLGLPPGETQYF,TGTGCCAGCAGCTTAGGGCTCCCCCCGGGGGAGACCCAGTACTTC,15,TRBV7-3,-,-,TRBJ2-5
CASSPTSYNEQFF,TGTGCCAGCAGCCCCACATCGTACAATGAGCAGTTCTTC,13,TRBV14,-,-,TRBJ2-1
CASSLGTSIDEQYF,TGTGCCAGCAGTTTGGGGACTAGTATCGACGAGCAGTACTTC,14,TRBV28,once,TRBD2,TRBJ2-7
CASSEGGEVVYNEQFF,TGTGCCAGCAGCGAAGGGGGCGAGGTGGTCTACAATGAGCAGTTCTTC,16,TRBV9,-,TRBD1,TRBJ2-1
CASSSGQGGGYTF,TGTGCCAGCAGTTCTGGACAGGGAGGTGGCTACACCTTC,13,TRBV27,-,TRBD1,TRBJ1-2
CASSFSQELFF,TGCGCCAGCAGCTTTTCACAGGAGCTGTTTTTT,11,TRBV5-1,-,-,TRBJ2-2
CASSPGTSGSSYNEQFF,TGTGCCAGTAGTCCCGGGACTAGCGGGAGCTCCTACAATGAGCAGTTCTTC,17,TRBV19,-,TRBD2,TRBJ2-1
CASTGNSNQPQHF,TGTGCCAGTACGGGGAATAGCAATCAGCCCCAGCATTTT,13,TRBV19,once,-,TRBJ1-5
CSARGGRGAEAFF,TGCAGCGCCCGAGGAGGGCGGGGTGCTGAAGCTTTCTTT,13,TRBV29-1,-,-,TRBJ1-1
CASSVGIGTGRTDTQYF,TGTGCCAGCAGCGTCGGTATCGGGACAGGACGCACAGATACGCAGTATTTT,17,TRBV9,-,TRBD1,TRBJ2-3
CATSLGLAGNTPLRGTGELFF,TGTGCCACCAGTCTGGGACTAGCGGGAAATACCCCCCTCCGAGGCACCGGGGAGCTGTTTTTT,21,TRBV24-1,-,TRBD2,TRBJ2-2
CASSATGSQYF,TGTGCCAGCAGTGCGACAGGGTCGCAGTATTTT,11,TRBV6-4,-,TRBD1,TRBJ2-3
CASRPLDRNYNEQFF,TGTGCCAGCAGACCTCTCGACAGGAACTACAATGAGCAGTTCTTC,15,TRBV28,-,-,TRBJ2-1
CASSRQGLGHEQYF,TGTGCCAGCAGCCGACAGGGCCTGGGACACGAGCAGTACTTC,14,TRBV14,-,TRBD1,TRBJ2-7
CASRGQGADSGANVLTF,TGTGCCAGCAGGGGACAGGGGGCTGACTCTGGGGCCAACGTCCTGACTTTC,17,TRBV2,-,TRBD1,TRBJ2-6
CASSQVSLAGGPSSYNEQFF,TGTGCCAGCAGCCAAGTGTCGCTAGCGGGAGGCCCTAGCTCCTACAATGAGCAGTTCTTC,20,TRBV3-1/TRBV3-2,-,TRBD2,TRBJ2-1
CSVEGSSGGDYEQYF,TGCAGCGTTGAAGGGTCTAGCGGTGGTGACTACGAGCAGTACTTC,15,TRBV29-1,once,TRBD2,TRBJ2-7
CASRGTGWTYEQYF,TGTGCCAGCAGAGGGACAGGGTGGACCTACGAGCAGTACTTC,14,TRBV27,-,TRBD1,TRBJ2-7
CASSDTGAGELFF,TGTGCCAGCAGTGATACAGGGGCCGGGGAGCTGTTTTTT,13,TRBV25-1,once,TRBD1,TRBJ2-2
CASSPLRAGGPATDTQYF,TGCGCCAGCAGCCCTCTTCGGGCGGGAGGGCCCGCCACAGATACGCAGTATTTT,18,TRBV5-1,-,TRBD2,TRBJ2-3
CAWNRGGDGGYTF,TGTGCCTGGAACCGCGGGGGCGACGGGGGCTACACCTTC,13,TRBV30,-,-,TRBJ1-2
CASSYQSTFGGPGANVLTF,TGTGCCAGCAGCTACCAATCGACATTCGGGGGTCCTGGGGCCAACGTCCTGACTTTC,19,TRBV7-9,-,-,TRBJ2-6
CASSPGSWESYNEQFF,TGTGCCAGCAGCCCCGGTAGTTGGGAGTCCTACAATGAGCAGTTCTTC,16,TRBV28,once,-,TRBJ2-1
CASSVGIAVDNEQFF,TGTGCCAGCAGCGTAGGAATAGCTGTAGACAATGAGCAGTTCTTC,15,TRBV9,-,-,TRBJ2-1
CASSHSTGFGGELFF,TGTGCCAGCAGCCACTCGACAGGGTTTGGCGGGGAGCTGTTTTTT,15,TRBV4-2,-,TRBD1,TRBJ2-2
CASSYSRDRGEKLFF,TGTGCCAGCAGTTACTCCCGGGACAGGGGAGAAAAACTGTTTTTT,15,TRBV6-6,-,TRBD1,TRBJ1-4
CASSQNSYEQYF,TGTGCCAGCAGCCAAAACAGCTACGAGCAGTACTTC,12,TRBV14,-,-,TRBJ2-7
CALRSGVGTDTQYF,TGTGCCCTTAGGTCGGGGGTCGGCACAGATACGCAGTATTTT,14,TRBV10-3,-,-,TRBJ2-3
CASSPRDRVAYEQYF,TGTGCCAGCAGCCCCCGGGACAGGGTGGCCTACGAGCAGTACTTC,15,TRBV7-9,-,TRBD1,TRBJ2-7
CASSLGTANDIQYF,TGTGCCAGCAGTTTGGGGACAGCTAACGACATTCAGTACTTC,14,TRBV27,-,TRBD1,TRBJ2-4
CASSLSGTSGNEQFF,TGTGCCAGCAGCTTAAGCGGGACTAGCGGAAATGAGCAGTTCTTC,15,TRBV7-7,-,TRBD2,TRBJ2-1
CASSAQGQSSTDTQYF,TGTGCCAGCAGCGCTCAGGGCCAGTCTAGCACAGATACGCAGTATTTT,16,TRBV9,-,-,TRBJ2-3
CASSLSPGTTFREQYF,TGTGCCAGCAGTTTATCGCCCGGGACTACCTTCCGCGAGCAGTACTTC,16,TRBV28,-,TRBD2,TRBJ2-7
CASSFPTGGGYTF,TGTGCCAGCAGCTTCCCGACAGGGGGAGGTTACACCTTC,13,TRBV5-6,-,TRBD1,TRBJ1-2
CASSLVVSVDTQYF,TGTGCCAGCAGCTTAGTGGTGAGCGTCGATACGCAGTATTTT,14,TRBV7-2,-,-,TRBJ2-3
CAREDYGYTF,TGTGCCCGTGAGGACTATGGCTACACCTTC,10,TRBV30,-,-,TRBJ1-2
CASSLAPPEGEKLFF,TGTGCCAGCAGCTTAGCGCCCCCTGAGGGTGAAAAACTGTTTTTT,15,TRBV7-9,-,-,TRBJ1-4
CASRGHGTTYEQYF,TGTGCCAGTCGAGGACACGGAACTACCTACGAGCAGTACTTC,14,TRBV10-3,once,-,TRBJ2-7
CSVMGQGAYEQYF,TGCAGCGTTATGGGACAGGGGGCCTACGAGCAGTACTTC,13,TRBV29-1,once,TRBD1,TRBJ2-7
CASSSVRGRRWNEQFF,TGTGCCAGCAGCTCCGTTAGAGGGAGGAGGTGGAATGAGCAGTTCTTC,16,TRBV7-6,once,-,TRBJ2-1
CATSRVQGAHSGANVLTF,TGTGCCACCAGCAGAGTCCAGGGGGCTCACTCTGGGGCCAACGTCCTGACTTTC,18,TRBV15,-,TRBD1,TRBJ2-6
CASSGGLTGVTGELFF,TGTGCCAGCAGCGGGGGGCTGACAGGGGTAACCGGGGAGCTGTTTTTT,16,TRBV5-6,-,TRBD1,TRBJ2-2
CASSKFGTGVYNEQFF,TGTGCCAGCTCCAAATTCGGGACAGGAGTTTACAATGAGCAGTTCTTC,16,TRBV27,-,TRBD1,TRBJ2-1
CASSVANGEQFF,TGTGCCAGCAGCGTAGCGAACGGTGAGCAGTTCTTC,12,TRBV9,-,-,TRBJ2-1
CASSPERTGGGYTF,TGTGCCAGTAGTCCTGAAAGGACAGGGGGAGGCTACACCTTC,14,TRBV19,-,TRBD1,TRBJ1-2
CASSSWTSGTPYNEQFF,TGTGCCAGCAGCTCGTGGACTAGCGGGACCCCCTACAATGAGCAGTTCTTC,17,TRBV11-3,-,TRBD2,TRBJ2-1
CASSLLPPQGNYGYTF,TGTGCCAGCAGCTTACTACCGCCACAGGGCAACTATGGCTACACCTTC,16,TRBV7-9,-,-,TRBJ1-2
CASSLEWASATNTGELFF,TGTGCCAGCAGCTTAGAATGGGCTAGCGCAACGAACACCGGGGAGCTGTTTTTT,18,TRBV7-2,-,-,TRBJ2-2
CASSQGLRQETQYF,TGCGCCAGCAGCCAAGGATTACGGCAAGAGACCCAGTACTTC,14,TRBV4-3,-,-,TRBJ2-5
CASSPDRAGPREQYF,TGCGCCAGCAGCCCGGACAGGGCGGGACCCAGGGAGCAGTACTTC,15,TRBV5-1,-,TRBD1,TRBJ2-7
CASSGPGAITDTQYF,TGTGCCAGCAGCGGACCAGGGGCCATTACAGATACGCAGTATTTT,15,TRBV11-2,-,-,TRBJ2-3
CATSRDLSSGAYEQYF,TGTGCCACCAGCAGAGATTTGTCGTCAGGGGCCTACGAGCAGTACTTC,16,TRBV15,-,-,TRBJ2-7
CASSPPEGSNTEAFF,TGTGCCAGCAGTCCCCCGGAGGGGAGTAACACTGAAGCTTTCTTT,15,TRBV28,-,-,TRBJ1-1
CASSEEASGTFIQYF,TGTGCCAGCAGCGAAGAGGCTAGCGGGACCTTCATTCAGTACTTC,15,TRBV7-9,-,TRBD2,TRBJ2-4
CARSSPPRGGHQPQHF,TGTGCCAGAAGCTCCCCCCCTCGGGGGGGGCATCAGCCCCAGCATTTT,16,TRBV5-3,-,-,TRBJ1-5
CASSWSRLVGSGETQYF,TGTGCCAGCAGCTGGTCTCGACTAGTGGGGTCGGGAGAGACCCAGTACTTC,17,TRBV7-9,-,-,TRBJ2-5
CASSTRQGMGYGYTF,TGTGCCAGCAGCACTCGACAGGGGATGGGCTATGGCTACACCTTC,15,TRBV9,-,TRBD1,TRBJ1-2
CASSPGGDEQYF,TGTGCCAGCAGCCCAGGGGGTGATGAGCAGTACTTC,12,TRBV5-5,-,TRBD1,TRBJ2-7
CASSEQTGGEADYGYTF,TGTGCCAGCAGCGAACAGACAGGGGGCGAGGCCGACTATGGCTACACCTTC,17,TRBV7-8,-,TRBD1,TRBJ1-2